The clone carrying this T cell receptor (beta chain) was seen a few times. Its antigen is currently unknown. This entry is derived from a study of cytomegalovirus exposure and HLA in healthy donors. V was cut by 6 bases and J by 4 bases, with 13 bases left in between. This CDR3 has 14 amino acids. Germline V CDR1 and CDR2: MNHNS, SASEGT. The PCR contained 60 Vbeta and 13 Jbeta primers. Sequencing used immunoSEQ multiplex PCR; TCRdb keeps in-frame clones, though not all of them. The top ten hold 6% of the sample, which has 200,000 or so clones, 65% to 85% seen once. General study results and limits: Productive status was seen about 90% or about 30% of the time for most TCR beta V segments in an earlier analysis.

The V call is TRBV6-1, the J call TRBJ1-5; D might be TRBD1 (6 bases). The receptor's source is a woman in her thirties in good health and CMV-seropositive. The specimen sequenced was PBMCs. CDR3: CASRVSQGNQPQHF. The DNA of the CDR3 is TGTGCCAGCAGAGTAAGTCAGGGGAATCAGCCCCAGCATTTT.